A single sample gave rise to the 22 T cell receptor beta chains below, sequenced in a study of blood T cells in healthy people across ages. Primers used in a second PCR of about 6 to 11 cycles were a sample-barcoded 5' primer and a J-beta primer mix. A single record per CDR3 protein comes from TCRdb applying MiXCR to the 5' RACE reads. The data hold fewer than 2,000,000 distinct CDR3 sequences, with roughly 32% observed a single time. The material sequenced was blood. These receptors all stem from a woman aged 30 to 39 in good health.

This chain links TRBV27 with TRBJ1-2; D may be TRBD1 (5 bases). V shed 5 bases and J shed 0 bases, with 13 bases lying between them. Germline CDR1 and CDR2: MNHEY and SMNVEV (reference sequence). The CDR3 contains 15 residues. The CDR3 sequence is CASSPITTANYGYTF. The CDR3 region has the DNA TGTGCCAGCAGTCCAATTACGACAGCTAACTATGGCTACACCTTC.

This clonotype was counted between two and nine times. The chain links TRBV4-2 to TRBJ2-7, with 8 bases matching TRBD1. Germline CDR1 reads LGHNA; CDR2 reads YNFKEQ. This CDR3 contains 15 residues. The ends lost 3 bases at V and 0 bases at J; junction bases unmatched: 4. CDR3 amino acids: CASSQRDRSSYEQYF. The CDR3 region has the DNA TGTGCCAGCAGCCAGAGGGACAGGAGCTCCTACGAGCAGTACTTC.

The chain links TRBV10-3 to TRBJ2-1; weak D call: TRBD1 (5 bases). This CDR3 is built from 14 residues. The germline V and J ends were trimmed by 2 bases and 10 bases, with 15 bases remaining between them. Germline CDR1 is ENHRY and CDR2 is SYGVKD. CDR3 coding DNA: TGTGCCATCAGTGAGGCAGGGTCGAACTACGAGCAGTTCTTC. This translates into CAISEAGSNYEQFF.

The chain has TRBV4-1 and TRBJ2-2; tentative D call: TRBD1 (6 bases). Trimming pared 0 bases from V and 4 bases from J, leaving 15 bases between. CDR3 length: 17 amino acids. The V gene's germline CDR1 is MGHRA and CDR2 YSYEKL. The CDR3 sequence is CASSQEGASLSTGELFF. CDR3 in DNA: TGCGCCAGCAGCCAAGAGGGGGCTAGCTTAAGCACCGGGGAGCTGTTTTTT.

The chain is built from TRBV27 and TRBJ2-5; no clear D. Germline V lookup: CDR1 MNHEY, CDR2 SMNVEV (reference sequence). V dropped 4 bases and J dropped 5 bases, with 11 bases sitting between them. This CDR3 contains 13 residues. The CDR3 region has the DNA TGTGCCAGCAGTTCCCTGCTCCGGGAGACCCAGTACTTC. It specifies CASSSLLRETQYF.

This clonotype occurred many times. The chain recombines TRBV20-1 with TRBJ2-7; 7 bases agree with TRBD1. Germline V CDR1 and CDR2: DFQATT, SNEGSKA (reference sequence). The CDR3 is 15 residues long. V shed 0 bases, J shed 0 bases, and the junction held 5 bases outside the gene matches. The CDR3 protein is CSARDPGQSSYEQYF. CDR3 DNA sequence: TGCAGTGCTAGAGACCCGGGACAGTCCTCCTACGAGCAGTACTTC.

This clonotype has ten or more counts. This chain uses TRBV20-1 with TRBJ2-7; no clear D gene. This CDR3 is 12 amino acids long. V gave up 0 bases and J gave up 2 bases, with 5 bases separating them. Germline lookup yields CDR1 DFQATT and CDR2 SNEGSKA (reference sequence). The CDR3 DNA reads as TGCAGTGCTAGAGATTGGGCCTACGAGCAGTACTTC. Its translation: CSARDWAYEQYF.

The chain has TRBV5-1 and TRBJ2-3, with 14 bases matching TRBD2. J was trimmed by 10 bases and V by 5 bases; bases with no gene match: 12. The germline V gene has CDR1 SGHRS and CDR2 YFSETQ. The CDR3 has 16 residues. CDR3 region: CASREGLAGVGDAQYF. For the CDR3, the DNA is TGCGCCAGCAGAGAGGGACTAGCGGGAGTAGGCGATGCGCAGTATTTT.

The chain carries TRBV20-1 and TRBJ1-2; D is uncertain. The V gene lost 1 base and the J gene lost 4 bases, with 19 bases spanning the gap. The CDR3 sequence is 16 residues long. Looked up from germline, CDR1 is DFQATT and CDR2 is SNEGSKA (reference sequence). CDR3: CSARGVRGKDGYGYTF. The CDR3 coding sequence is TGCAGTGCTAGAGGGGTGCGGGGTAAGGACGGCTATGGCTACACCTTC.

The genes are TRBV14 and TRBJ2-6, with 8 bases matching TRBD1. Germline V gene lookup returns CDR1 SGHDN and CDR2 FVKESK. The V segment lost 0 bases and the J segment 1 base; nucleotides outside the gene matches: 5. This CDR3 has 18 residues. The CDR3 DNA reads TGTGCCAGCAGCCAAGAGGTCAGGGGGCGTTCTGGGGCCAACGTCCTGACTTTC. Protein product: CASSQEVRGRSGANVLTF.

The chain couples TRBV5-1 to TRBJ1-1; 7 nucleotides agree with TRBD1. The CDR3 extends over 16 amino acids. Trimming at V came to 5 bases and at J to 4 bases, leaving 14 bases not matched to a gene. CDR1 SGHRS and CDR2 YFSETQ come from the germline V gene. In DNA, the CDR3 is TGCGCCAGCAGAGAGATCGAAAAGGGGGCGATCACTGAAGCTTTCTTT. Residues: CASREIEKGAITEAFF.

As concerns this clonotype: Because the CDR3 is missing its conserved closing phenylalanine or tryptophan, this is likely a read error. J is TRBJ2-1 and V is TRBV11-2, with D perhaps given as TRBD1 or TRBD2 (7 bases each). The CDR3 extends over 16 amino acids. CDR1 SGHAT and CDR2 FQNNGV come from the germline V gene. Trimming took off 4 bases at V and 7 bases at J, with 20 bases between the two ends. The CDR3 region has the DNA TGTGCCAGCAGCTCGAGTCAGGGGGGGCGCAGAAATGAGCAGTTCGTC. This codes for CASSSSQGGRRNEQFV.

There are a few counts of this clonotype. The CDR3 sequence is CASSLPWGGDTQYF. CDR3 in DNA: TGTGCCAGCAGCTTACCGTGGGGCGGAGATACGCAGTATTTT. The chain employs TRBV11-2 and TRBJ2-3; a possible D gene is TRBD1 (5 bases). Germline CDR1 SGHAT, CDR2 FQNNGV. The CDR3 consists of 14 residues. Trimming took 2 bases from V and 5 from J, leaving 11 bases between them.

The V gene is TRBV21-1, the J gene TRBJ2-1; TRBD1, the table's D call, lacks a check against the DNA. TRBV21-1 is designated a pseudogene. CDR3 length equals 16 residues. As DNA, the CDR3 is TGTGCCAGCAGCCCTAGGGGGACAGGGTCTTTGGATGAGCAGTTCTTC. Residues: CASSPRGTGSLDEQFF.

The chain uses TRBV9 and TRBJ1-2; D is perhaps TRBD1 (5 bases). V dropped 0 bases and J dropped 8 bases, with 14 bases sitting between them. The CDR3 extends over 14 amino acids. Germline lookup yields CDR1 SGDLS and CDR2 YYNGEE. CDR3 residues: CASSVDGAEQGYTF. CDR3 coding DNA: TGTGCCAGCAGCGTAGATGGGGCCGAGCAGGGCTACACCTTC.

This clonotype was seen at least ten times. V is TRBV29-1 and J is TRBJ2-3; 10 bases fit TRBD2. V lost 7 bases and J lost 1; bases outside the gene matches: 11. Germline-derived CDR1 and CDR2 are SQVTM and ANQGSEA. The CDR3 extends over 16 amino acids. The CDR3 loop reads CSASGLAYEGTDTQYF. CDR3 DNA: TGCAGCGCCTCGGGACTAGCGTACGAAGGCACAGATACGCAGTATTTT.

The rearrangement joins TRBV20-1 to TRBJ2-7; no clear D. The germline CDR1 and CDR2 sequences are DFQATT and SNEGSKA (reference sequence). The germline V and J ends were trimmed by 0 bases and 4 bases, with 7 bases remaining between them. The CDR3 extends over 12 amino acids. In DNA form, the CDR3 reads TGCAGTGCTAGAGATCATGGTTACGAGCAGTACTTC. Its protein product is CSARDHGYEQYF.

The sample holds a few counts of this clonotype. The rearrangement links TRBV10-1 to TRBJ2-5; tentative D call: TRBD2 (5 bases). The J call may be in error: the DNA end matches TRBJ2-7 better. This CDR3 has 15 amino acids. Germline V gene lookup returns CDR1 WNHNN and CDR2 SYGVQD (reference sequence). The CDR3 region has the DNA TGCGCCAGCAGTGAGTCGCTGAGCGGATCCTACGAGCAGTACTTC. Protein product: CASSESLSGSYEQYF.

The rearrangement links TRBV28 to TRBJ2-1; 11 bases align to TRBD2. Unmatched junction bases numbered 12, after V lost 5 bases and J lost 6 bases. This CDR3 has 17 amino acids. Germline CDR1 and CDR2: MDHEN and SYDVKM. In nucleotides, the CDR3 is TGTGCCAGCAGTCCCCTCCTCTTAGCGGGAGGGCCCAATGAGCAGTTCTTC. Protein sequence: CASSPLLLAGGPNEQFF.

The chain joins TRBV18 to TRBJ1-2, with a tentative D call TRBD1 (6 bases). CDR3 length: 16 amino acids. Germline CDR1 is KGHSH and CDR2 is LQKENI. V shed 3 bases and J shed 2 bases, with 16 bases lying between them. The CDR3 region is CASSPMGGQTNYGYTF. CDR3 sequence (DNA): TGTGCCAGCTCACCCATGGGGGGGCAGACCAACTATGGCTACACCTTC. The full variable domain, with the rest looked up from reference TRBV18 and TRBJ1-2, is NAGVMQNPRHLVRRRGQEARLRCSPMKGHSHVYWYRQLPEEGLKFMVYLQKENIIDESGMPKERFSAEFPKEGPSILRIQQVVRGDSAAYFCASSPMGGQTNYGYTFGSGTRLTVV.

This chain's CDR3 is CASSGFLAATSTDTQYF. The CDR3 nucleotides are TGTGCCAGCAGCGGCTTTCTAGCGGCTACTAGCACAGATACGCAGTATTTT. The chain uses TRBV9 and TRBJ2-3; TRBD2 matches 7 bases. V lost 3 bases and J lost 0; bases outside the gene matches: 10. The germline gives CDR1 SGDLS, CDR2 YYNGEE. This CDR3 spans 17 amino acids.

This chain uses TRBV6-1 with TRBJ2-2; D call uncertain. The length of the CDR3 is 15 residues. Between the trimmed V and J ends, which lost 4 bases and 2 bases, there was a span of 11 bases. Per germline, CDR1 MNHNS and CDR2 SASEGT. CDR3 region: CASSGALANTGELFF. In nucleotides, the CDR3 is TGTGCCAGCAGTGGCGCGCTTGCAAACACCGGGGAGCTGTTTTTT.